The subject of this entry is one T cell receptor (beta chain). What it binds is not known. This sample was taken from a study of PD-1 blockade in classical Hodgkin lymphoma. Study at large: Administration of nivolumab to patients was at 3 mg/kg intravenously every 2 weeks. General study points: By C4D1 there was a significant rise in CD4+ TCR diversity but not in CD8+ TCR diversity. Excluded were patients who started nivolumab under 1 year after ASCT, a group that had lower diversity.

Profiling relied on immunoSEQ multiplex PCR, and the TCRdb table lists in-frame clones only, not all of them. The data contain tens of thousands of clones, approximately 78% of them seen just once; the ten biggest clones take up more than 8%. All trial patients relapsed after autologous stem cell transplantation. Complete response, partial response or progressive disease made up the best responses. Sequenced material: peripheral blood mononuclear cells (PBMCs), taken before the second cycle of nivolumab. The TCR was taken from a human donor with classical Hodgkin lymphoma.

DNA of the CDR3: TGTGCTAGTGGTCCCGACACGGCTAACACTGAAGCTTTCTTT. It encodes CASGPDTANTEAFF. The rearrangement uses TRBV12-5 and TRBJ1-1; no definite D call. Germline V CDR1 and CDR2: LGHNT, FRNRAP. The V and J ends lost 5 bases and 2 bases respectively, with 12 bases between them. The CDR3 spans 14 residues.